The sequence of this T cell receptor (beta chain) was determined in a study of blood T cell repertoires in COVID-19. Study-wide context: Nucleic acid was either cDNA or gDNA, and it came from T cells, B-cell-depleted T cells, or PBMCs.

Authors' processing steps: Reference gene primer amplification gave nucleated cell count estimates. This table comes from immunoSEQ multiplex PCR, and its TCRdb copy is limited to in-frame clones, with some not included. V, J and clone size reflect that table, while D and trimming were determined from the DNA. Here the sample spans approximately 100,000 clones, 85% being singletons. This CDR3 is built from 17 residues. Germline V gene data show CDR1 as LGHNA and CDR2 as YSLEER. J was trimmed by 2 bases and V by 3 bases; bases with no gene match: 4. The chain recombines TRBV4-3 with TRBJ2-1; the match to TRBD2 covers 13 bases. The sequence was obtained from a human donor in a cohort sampled during active COVID-19. Sequencing was done on a sample of peripheral blood. This chain's CDR3 is CASSQFTSGGAYNEQFF. For the CDR3, the DNA is TGCGCCAGCAGCCAGTTTACTAGCGGGGGGGCCTACAATGAGCAGTTCTTC.